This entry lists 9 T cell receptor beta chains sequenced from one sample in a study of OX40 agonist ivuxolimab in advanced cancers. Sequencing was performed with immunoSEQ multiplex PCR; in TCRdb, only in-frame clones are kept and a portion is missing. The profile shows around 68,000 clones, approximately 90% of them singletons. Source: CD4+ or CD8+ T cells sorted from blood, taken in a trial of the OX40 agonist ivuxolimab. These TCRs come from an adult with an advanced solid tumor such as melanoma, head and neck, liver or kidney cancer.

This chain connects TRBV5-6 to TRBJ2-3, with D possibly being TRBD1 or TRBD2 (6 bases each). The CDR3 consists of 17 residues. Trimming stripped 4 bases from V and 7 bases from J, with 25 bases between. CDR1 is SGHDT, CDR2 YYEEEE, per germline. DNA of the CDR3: TGTGCCAGCAGCGGGATGAAGGGGGGCCTCCTATTAAATACGCAGTATTTT. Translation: CASSGMKGGLLLNTQYF.

Here the CDR3 DNA reads TGTGCCAGCAGTGTTTCGGGAATCGGGGAGCTGTTTTTT. Its translation is CASSVSGIGELFF. This chain uses TRBV6-1 with TRBJ2-2; possible D gene TRBD2, 5 bases. Germline CDR1 and CDR2: MNHNS and SASEGT. The CDR3 loop spans 13 amino acids. The V end lost 4 bases, the J end lost 7 bases, and 10 bases lay between the germline ends.

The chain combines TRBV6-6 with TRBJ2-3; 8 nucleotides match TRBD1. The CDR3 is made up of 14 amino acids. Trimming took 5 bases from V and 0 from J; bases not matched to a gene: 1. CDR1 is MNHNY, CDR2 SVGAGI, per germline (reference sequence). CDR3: CASSGQGSTDTQYF. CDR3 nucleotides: TGTGCCAGCAGTGGACAGGGTAGCACAGATACGCAGTATTTT.

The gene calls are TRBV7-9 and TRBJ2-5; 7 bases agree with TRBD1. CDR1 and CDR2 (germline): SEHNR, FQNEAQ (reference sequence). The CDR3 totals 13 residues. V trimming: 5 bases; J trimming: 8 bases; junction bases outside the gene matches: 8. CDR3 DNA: TGTGCCAGCAGCCCCCGGACAGGTCGAACCCAGTACTTC. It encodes CASSPRTGRTQYF.

The CDR3: CASRGQGYGYTF. CDR3 DNA: TGTGCCAGTAGGGGACAGGGCTATGGCTACACCTTC. This rearrangement joins TRBV19 to TRBJ1-2; 9 bases align to TRBD1. CDR3 size: 12 residues. Germline V lookup: CDR1 LNHDA, CDR2 SQIVND (reference sequence). The V and J ends lost 6 bases and 4 bases, in that order; junction bases with no gene match: 0.

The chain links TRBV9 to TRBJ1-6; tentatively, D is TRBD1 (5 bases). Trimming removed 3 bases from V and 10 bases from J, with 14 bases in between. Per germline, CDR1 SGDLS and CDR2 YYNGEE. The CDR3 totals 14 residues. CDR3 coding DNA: TGTGCCAGCAGCGAACGGGCCGCAGGGTCACCCCTCCACTTT. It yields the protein CASSERAAGSPLHF.

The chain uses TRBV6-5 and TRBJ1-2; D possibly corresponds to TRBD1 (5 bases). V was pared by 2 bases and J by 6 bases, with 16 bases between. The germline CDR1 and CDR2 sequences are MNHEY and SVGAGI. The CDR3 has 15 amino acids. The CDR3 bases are TGTGCCAGCAGTTACCCCGGGGCGAGAAGGGATGGCTACACCTTC. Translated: CASSYPGARRDGYTF.

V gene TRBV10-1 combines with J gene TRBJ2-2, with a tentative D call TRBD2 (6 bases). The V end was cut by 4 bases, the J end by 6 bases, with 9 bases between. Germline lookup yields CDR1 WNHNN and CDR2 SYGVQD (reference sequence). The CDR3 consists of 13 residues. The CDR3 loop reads CASSGRVAGELFF. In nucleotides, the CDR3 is TGCGCCAGCAGTGGGAGGGTAGCCGGGGAGCTGTTTTTT.

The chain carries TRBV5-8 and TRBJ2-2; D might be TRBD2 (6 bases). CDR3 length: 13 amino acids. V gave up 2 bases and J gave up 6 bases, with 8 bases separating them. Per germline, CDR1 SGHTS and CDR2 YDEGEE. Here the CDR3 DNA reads TGTGCCAGCAGCTTTCGGGAGTCCGGGGAGCTGTTTTTT. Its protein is CASSFRESGELFF.